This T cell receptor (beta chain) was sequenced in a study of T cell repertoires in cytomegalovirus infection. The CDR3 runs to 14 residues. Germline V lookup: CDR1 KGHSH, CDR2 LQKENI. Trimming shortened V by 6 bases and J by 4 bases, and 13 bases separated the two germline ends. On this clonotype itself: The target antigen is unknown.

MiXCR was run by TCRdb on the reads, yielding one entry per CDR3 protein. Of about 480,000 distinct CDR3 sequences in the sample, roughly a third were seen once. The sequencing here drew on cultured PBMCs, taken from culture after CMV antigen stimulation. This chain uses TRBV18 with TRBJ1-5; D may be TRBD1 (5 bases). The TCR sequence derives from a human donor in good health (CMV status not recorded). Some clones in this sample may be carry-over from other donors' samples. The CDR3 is CASSTTEINQPQHF. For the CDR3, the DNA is TGTGCCAGCTCCACGACAGAGATTAATCAGCCCCAGCATTTT.